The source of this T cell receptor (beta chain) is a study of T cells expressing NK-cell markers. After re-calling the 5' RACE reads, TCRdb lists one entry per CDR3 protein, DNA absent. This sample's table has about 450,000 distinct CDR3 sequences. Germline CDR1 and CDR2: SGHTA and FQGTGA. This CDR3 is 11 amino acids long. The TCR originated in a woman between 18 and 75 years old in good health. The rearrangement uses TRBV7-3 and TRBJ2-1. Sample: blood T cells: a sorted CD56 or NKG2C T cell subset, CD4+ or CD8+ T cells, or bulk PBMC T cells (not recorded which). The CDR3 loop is CASSSSFEQFF.